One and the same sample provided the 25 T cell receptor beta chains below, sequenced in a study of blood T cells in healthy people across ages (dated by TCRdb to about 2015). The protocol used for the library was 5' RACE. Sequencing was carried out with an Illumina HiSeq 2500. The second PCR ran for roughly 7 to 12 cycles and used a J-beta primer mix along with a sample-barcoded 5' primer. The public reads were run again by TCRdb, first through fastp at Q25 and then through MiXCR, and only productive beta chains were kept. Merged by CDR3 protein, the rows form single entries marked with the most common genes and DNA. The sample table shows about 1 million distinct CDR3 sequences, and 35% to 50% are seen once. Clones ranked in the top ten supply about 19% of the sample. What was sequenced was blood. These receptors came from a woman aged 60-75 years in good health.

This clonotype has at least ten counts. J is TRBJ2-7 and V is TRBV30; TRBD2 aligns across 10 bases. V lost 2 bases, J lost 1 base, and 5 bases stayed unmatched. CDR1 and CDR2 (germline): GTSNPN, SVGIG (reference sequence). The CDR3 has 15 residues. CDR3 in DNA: TGTGCCTGGAGTCGGTCTAGCGGGAGTTCCTACGAGCAGTACTTC. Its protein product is CAWSRSSGSSYEQYF.

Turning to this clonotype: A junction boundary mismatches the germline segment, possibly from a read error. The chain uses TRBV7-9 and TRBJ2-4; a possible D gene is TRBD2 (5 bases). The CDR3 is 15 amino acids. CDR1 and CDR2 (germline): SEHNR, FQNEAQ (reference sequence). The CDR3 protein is CASSSPALAKDIQYF. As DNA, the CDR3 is TGTGCCAGCAGCTCACCAGCCCTAGCCAAAGACATTCAGTACTTC.

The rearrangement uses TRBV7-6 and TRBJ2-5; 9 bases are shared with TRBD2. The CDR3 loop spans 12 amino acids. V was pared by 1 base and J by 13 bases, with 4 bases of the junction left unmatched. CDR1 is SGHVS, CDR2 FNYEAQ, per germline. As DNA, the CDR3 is TGTGCCAGCAGCTTAGAGGCGGGAGGGCCGTACTTC. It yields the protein CASSLEAGGPYF.

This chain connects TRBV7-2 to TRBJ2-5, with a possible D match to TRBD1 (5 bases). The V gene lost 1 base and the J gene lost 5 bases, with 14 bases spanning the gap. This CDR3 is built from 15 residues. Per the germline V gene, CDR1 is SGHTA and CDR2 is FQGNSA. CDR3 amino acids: CASSLVVRAGETQYF. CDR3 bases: TGTGCCAGCAGCTTAGTTGTCAGGGCTGGTGAGACCCAGTACTTC.

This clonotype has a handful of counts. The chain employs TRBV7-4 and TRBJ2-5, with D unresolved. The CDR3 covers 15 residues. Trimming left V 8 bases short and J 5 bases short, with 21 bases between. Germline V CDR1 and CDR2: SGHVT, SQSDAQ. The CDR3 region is CASPRVGRCSETQYF. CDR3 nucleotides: TGTGCCAGCCCCCGGGTTGGCAGGTGTTCGGAGACCCAGTACTTC. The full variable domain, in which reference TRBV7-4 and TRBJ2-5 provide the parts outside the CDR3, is GAGVSQSPRYKVAKRGRDVALRCDSISGHVTLYWYRQTLGQGSEVLTYSQSDAQRDKSGRPSGRFSAERPERSVSTLKIQRTEQGDSAVYLCASPRVGRCSETQYFGPGTRLLVL.

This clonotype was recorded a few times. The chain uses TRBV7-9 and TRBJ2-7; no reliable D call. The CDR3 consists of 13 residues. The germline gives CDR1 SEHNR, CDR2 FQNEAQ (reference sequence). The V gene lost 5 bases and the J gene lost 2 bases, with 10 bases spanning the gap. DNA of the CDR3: TGTGCCAGCAGCGGGTGGACCGCCTACGAGCAGTACTTC. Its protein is CASSGWTAYEQYF. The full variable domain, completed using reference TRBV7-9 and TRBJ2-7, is DTGVSQNPRHKITKRGQNVTFRCDPISEHNRLYWYRQTLGQGPEFLTYFQNEAQLEKSRLLSDRFSAERPKGSFSTLEIQRTEQGDSAMYLCASSGWTAYEQYFGPGTRLTVT.

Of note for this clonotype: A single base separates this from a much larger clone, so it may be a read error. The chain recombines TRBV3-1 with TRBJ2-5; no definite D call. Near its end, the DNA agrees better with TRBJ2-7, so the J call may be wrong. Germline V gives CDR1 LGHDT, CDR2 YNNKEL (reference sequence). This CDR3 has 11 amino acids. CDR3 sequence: CASSHVCEQYF. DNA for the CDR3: TGTGCCAGCAGCCACGTGTGCGAGCAGTACTTC.

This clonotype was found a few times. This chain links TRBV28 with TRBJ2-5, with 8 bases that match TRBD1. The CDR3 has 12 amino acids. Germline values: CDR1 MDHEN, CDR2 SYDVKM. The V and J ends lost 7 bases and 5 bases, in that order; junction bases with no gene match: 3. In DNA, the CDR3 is TGTGCCAGCACCACAGGGGGGGAGACCCAGTACTTC. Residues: CASTTGGETQYF.

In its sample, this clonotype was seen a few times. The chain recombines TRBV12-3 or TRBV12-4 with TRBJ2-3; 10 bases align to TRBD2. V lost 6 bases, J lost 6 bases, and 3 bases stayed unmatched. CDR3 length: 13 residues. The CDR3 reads CASSRAGGDTQYF. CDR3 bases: TGTGCCAGCAGCAGAGCGGGAGGGGATACGCAGTATTTT.

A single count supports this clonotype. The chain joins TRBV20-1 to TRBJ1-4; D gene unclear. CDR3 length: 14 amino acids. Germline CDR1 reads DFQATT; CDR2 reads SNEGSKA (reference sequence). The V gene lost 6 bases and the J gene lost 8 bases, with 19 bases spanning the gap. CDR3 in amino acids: CSAAGAGLGEKLFF. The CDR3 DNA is TGCAGTGCAGCGGGCGCGGGCTTAGGGGAAAAACTGTTTTTT.

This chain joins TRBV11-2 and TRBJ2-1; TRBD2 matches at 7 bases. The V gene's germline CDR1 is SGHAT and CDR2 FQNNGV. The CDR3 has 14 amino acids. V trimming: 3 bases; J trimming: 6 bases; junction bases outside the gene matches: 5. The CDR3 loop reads CASSLGSSGNEQFF. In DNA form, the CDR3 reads TGTGCCAGCAGCTTGGGCTCTAGCGGCAATGAGCAGTTCTTC.

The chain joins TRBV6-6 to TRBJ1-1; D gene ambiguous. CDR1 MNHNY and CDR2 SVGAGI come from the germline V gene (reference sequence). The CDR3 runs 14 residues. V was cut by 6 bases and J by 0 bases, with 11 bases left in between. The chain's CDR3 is CASRTVPMNTEAFF. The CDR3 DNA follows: TGTGCCAGCAGAACGGTCCCCATGAACACTGAAGCTTTCTTT.

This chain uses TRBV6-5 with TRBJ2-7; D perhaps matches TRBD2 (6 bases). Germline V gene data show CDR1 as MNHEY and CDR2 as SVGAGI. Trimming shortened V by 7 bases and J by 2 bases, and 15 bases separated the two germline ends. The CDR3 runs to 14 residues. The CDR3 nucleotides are TGTGCCAGCATCGGAAGCGGAGGGGCCTACGAGCAGTACTTC. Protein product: CASIGSGGAYEQYF.

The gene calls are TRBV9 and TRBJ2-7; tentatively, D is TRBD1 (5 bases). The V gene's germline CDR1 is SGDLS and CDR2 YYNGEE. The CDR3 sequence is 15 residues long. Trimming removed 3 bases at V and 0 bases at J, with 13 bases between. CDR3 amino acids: CASSAEGDNSYEQYF. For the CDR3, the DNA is TGTGCCAGCAGCGCGGAAGGGGATAACTCCTACGAGCAGTACTTC.

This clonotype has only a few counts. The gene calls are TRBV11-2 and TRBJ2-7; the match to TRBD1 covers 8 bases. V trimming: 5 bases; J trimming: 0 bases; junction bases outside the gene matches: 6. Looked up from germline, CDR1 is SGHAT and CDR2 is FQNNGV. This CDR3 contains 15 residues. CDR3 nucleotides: TGTGCCAGCAGCCACGGGACAGGAAACTCCTACGAGCAGTACTTC. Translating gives CASSHGTGNSYEQYF.

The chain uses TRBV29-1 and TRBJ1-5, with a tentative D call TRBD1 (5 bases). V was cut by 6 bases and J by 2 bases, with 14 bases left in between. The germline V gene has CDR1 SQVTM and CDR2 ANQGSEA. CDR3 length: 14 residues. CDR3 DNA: TGCAGCGTCGCTGGTGGGGCCGGCAATCAGCCCCAGCATTTT. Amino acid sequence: CSVAGGAGNQPQHF.

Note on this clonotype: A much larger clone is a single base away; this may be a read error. The CDR3 loop reads CASSRQHYNEQYF. The CDR3 coding sequence is TGTGCCAGCAGCAGACAGCATTACAATGAGCAGTACTTC. The V and J genes are TRBV3-1 and TRBJ2-5; a weak D match, TRBD1 (5 bases). V was pared by 5 bases and J by 11 bases, with 18 bases between. Germline CDR1 is LGHDT and CDR2 is YNNKEL (reference sequence). The CDR3 length is 13 residues.

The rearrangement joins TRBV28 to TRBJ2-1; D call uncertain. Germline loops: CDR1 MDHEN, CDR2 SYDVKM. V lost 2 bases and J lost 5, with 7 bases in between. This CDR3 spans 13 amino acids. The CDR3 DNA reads TGTGCCAGCAGTTTAATATGGAACAATGAGCAGTTCTTC. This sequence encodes CASSLIWNNEQFF. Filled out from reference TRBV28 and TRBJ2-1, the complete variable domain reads DVKVTQSSRYLVKRTGEKVFLECVQDMDHENMFWYRQDPGLGLRLIYFSYDVKMKEKGDIPEGYSVSREKKERFSLILESASTNQTSMYLCASSLIWNNEQFFGPGTRLTVL.

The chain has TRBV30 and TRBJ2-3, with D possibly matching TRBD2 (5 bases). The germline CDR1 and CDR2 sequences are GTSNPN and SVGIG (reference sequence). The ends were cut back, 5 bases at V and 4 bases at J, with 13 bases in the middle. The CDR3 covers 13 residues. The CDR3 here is CAWGKRRADTQYF. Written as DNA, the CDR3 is TGTGCCTGGGGGAAAAGGCGGGCAGATACGCAGTATTTT.

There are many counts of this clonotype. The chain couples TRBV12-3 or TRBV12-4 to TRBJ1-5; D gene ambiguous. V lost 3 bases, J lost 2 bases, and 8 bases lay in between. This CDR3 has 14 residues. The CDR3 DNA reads TGTGCCAGCAGTTTCGGGTTTGGCAATCAGCCCCAGCATTTT. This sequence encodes CASSFGFGNQPQHF.

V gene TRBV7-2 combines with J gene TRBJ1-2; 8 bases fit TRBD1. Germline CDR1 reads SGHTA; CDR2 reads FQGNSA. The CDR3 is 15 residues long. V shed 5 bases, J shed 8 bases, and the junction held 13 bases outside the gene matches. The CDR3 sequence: CASSVGAGGYGGYTF. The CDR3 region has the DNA TGTGCCAGCAGCGTAGGCGCAGGGGGCTATGGAGGCTACACCTTC.

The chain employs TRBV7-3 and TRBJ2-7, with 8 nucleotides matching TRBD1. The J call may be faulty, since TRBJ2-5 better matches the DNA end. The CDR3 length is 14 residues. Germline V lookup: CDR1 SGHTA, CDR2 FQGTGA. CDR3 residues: CASSSAGGSETQYF. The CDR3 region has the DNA TGTGCCAGCAGCTCTGCAGGGGGCTCGGAGACCCAGTACTTC.

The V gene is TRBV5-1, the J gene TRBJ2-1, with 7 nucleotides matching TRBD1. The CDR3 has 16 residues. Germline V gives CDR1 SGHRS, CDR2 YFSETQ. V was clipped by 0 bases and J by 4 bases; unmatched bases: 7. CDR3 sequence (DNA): TGCGCCAGCAGCTTGGAAGGGGACAGTTTATACAATGAGCAGTTCTTC. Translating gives CASSLEGDSLYNEQFF.

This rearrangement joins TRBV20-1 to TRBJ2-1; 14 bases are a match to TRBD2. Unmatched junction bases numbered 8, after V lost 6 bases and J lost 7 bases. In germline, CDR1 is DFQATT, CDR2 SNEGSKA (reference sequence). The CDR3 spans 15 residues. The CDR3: CSATGLAGVSNEQFF. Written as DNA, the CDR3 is TGCAGTGCCACGGGACTAGCGGGAGTTTCAAATGAGCAGTTCTTC.

DNA of the CDR3: TGCGCCAGCAGCTTGATTTTAACCGGAACAAACAATGAGCAGTTCTTC. Protein sequence: CASSLILTGTNNEQFF. The chain couples TRBV5-1 to TRBJ2-1; unclear D gene. The CDR3 length is 16 residues. Deletions cut 1 base from V and 5 bases from J, with 16 bases between. Looked up from germline, CDR1 is SGHRS and CDR2 is YFSETQ.